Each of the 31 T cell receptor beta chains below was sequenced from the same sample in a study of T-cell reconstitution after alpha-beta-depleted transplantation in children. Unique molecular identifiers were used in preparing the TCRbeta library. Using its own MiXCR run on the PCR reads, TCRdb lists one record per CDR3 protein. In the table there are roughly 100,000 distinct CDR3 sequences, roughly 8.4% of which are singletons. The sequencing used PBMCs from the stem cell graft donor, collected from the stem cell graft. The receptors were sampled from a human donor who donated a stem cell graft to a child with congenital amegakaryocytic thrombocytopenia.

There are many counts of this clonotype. CDR3 sequence reads: CASSMDEASTDTQYF. In DNA, the CDR3 is TGTGCCAGCAGCATGGACGAAGCTAGCACAGATACGCAGTATTTT. The chain couples TRBV12-3 or TRBV12-4 to TRBJ2-3; D is unclear. This CDR3 contains 15 residues. Trimming left V 6 bases short and J 0 bases short, with 13 bases between.

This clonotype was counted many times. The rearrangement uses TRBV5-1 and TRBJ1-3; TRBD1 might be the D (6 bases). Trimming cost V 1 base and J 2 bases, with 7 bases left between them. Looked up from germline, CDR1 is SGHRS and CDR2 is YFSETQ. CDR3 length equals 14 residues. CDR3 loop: CASSLSGAGNTIYF. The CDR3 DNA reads TGCGCCAGCAGCTTGTCAGGGGCTGGAAACACCATATATTTT.

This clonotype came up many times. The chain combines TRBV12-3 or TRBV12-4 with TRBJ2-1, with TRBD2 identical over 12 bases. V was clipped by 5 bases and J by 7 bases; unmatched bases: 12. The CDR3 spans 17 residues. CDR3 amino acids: CASSPLLAGGRRNEQFF. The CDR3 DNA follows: TGTGCCAGCAGTCCACTGCTAGCGGGAGGGAGAAGAAATGAGCAGTTCTTC.

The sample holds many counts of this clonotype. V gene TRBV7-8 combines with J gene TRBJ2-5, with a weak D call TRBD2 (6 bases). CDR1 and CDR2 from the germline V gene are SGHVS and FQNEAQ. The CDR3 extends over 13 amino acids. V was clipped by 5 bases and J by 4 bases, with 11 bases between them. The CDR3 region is CASSGGLLETQYF. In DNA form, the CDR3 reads TGTGCCAGCAGCGGGGGACTCTTAGAGACCCAGTACTTC.

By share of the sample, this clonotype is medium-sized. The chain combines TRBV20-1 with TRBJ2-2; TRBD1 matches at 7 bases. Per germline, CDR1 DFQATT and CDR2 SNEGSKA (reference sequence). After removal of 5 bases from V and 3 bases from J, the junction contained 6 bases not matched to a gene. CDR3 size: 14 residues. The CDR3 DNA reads TGCAGTGCTCGACAGGGATCCGACACCGGGGAGCTGTTTTTT. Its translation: CSARQGSDTGELFF.

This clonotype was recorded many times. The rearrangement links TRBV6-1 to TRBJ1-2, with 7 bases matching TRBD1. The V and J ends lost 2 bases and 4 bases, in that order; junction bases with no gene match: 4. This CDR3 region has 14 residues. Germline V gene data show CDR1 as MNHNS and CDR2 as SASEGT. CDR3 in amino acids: CASSETGTVYGYTF. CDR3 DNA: TGTGCCAGCAGTGAAACCGGGACAGTCTATGGCTACACCTTC.

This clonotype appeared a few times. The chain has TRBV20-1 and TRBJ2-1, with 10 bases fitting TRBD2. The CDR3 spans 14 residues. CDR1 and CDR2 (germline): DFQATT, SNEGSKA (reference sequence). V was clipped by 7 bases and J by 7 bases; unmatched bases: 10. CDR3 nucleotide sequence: TGCAGTGTTTTAAGCGGGGGGGCCGAGAATGAGCAGTTCTTC. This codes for CSVLSGGAENEQFF.

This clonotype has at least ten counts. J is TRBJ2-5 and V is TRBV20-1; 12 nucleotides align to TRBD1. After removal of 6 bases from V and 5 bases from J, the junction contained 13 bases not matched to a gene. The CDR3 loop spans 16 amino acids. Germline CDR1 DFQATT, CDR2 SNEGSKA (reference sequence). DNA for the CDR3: TGCAGTGCAACGGGAATCCGGGACAGGGGGCTTGAGACCCAGTACTTC. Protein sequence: CSATGIRDRGLETQYF.

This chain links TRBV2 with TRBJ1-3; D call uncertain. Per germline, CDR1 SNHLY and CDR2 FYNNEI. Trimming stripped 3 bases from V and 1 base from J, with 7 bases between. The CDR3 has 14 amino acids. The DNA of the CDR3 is TGTGCCAGCAGTGACGGGATTTCTGGAAACACCATATATTTT. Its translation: CASSDGISGNTIYF.

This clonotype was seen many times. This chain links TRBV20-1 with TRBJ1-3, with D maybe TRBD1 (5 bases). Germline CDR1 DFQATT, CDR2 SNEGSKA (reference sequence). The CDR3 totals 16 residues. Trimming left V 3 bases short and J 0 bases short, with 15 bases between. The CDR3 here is CSASPGTLRSGNTIYF. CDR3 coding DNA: TGCAGTGCTAGTCCCGGGACCCTTCGCTCTGGAAACACCATATATTTT.

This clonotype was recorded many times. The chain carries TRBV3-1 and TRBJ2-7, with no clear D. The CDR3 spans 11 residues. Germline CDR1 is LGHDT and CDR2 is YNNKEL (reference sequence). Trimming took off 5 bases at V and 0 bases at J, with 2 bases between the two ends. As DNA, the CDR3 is TGTGCCAGCAGCAACTCCTACGAGCAGTACTTC. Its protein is CASSNSYEQYF.

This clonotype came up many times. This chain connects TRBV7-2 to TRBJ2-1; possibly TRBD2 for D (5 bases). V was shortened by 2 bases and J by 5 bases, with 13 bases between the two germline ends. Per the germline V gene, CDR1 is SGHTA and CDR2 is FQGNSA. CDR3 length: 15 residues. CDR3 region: CASSLSSNGNNEQFF. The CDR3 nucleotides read TGTGCCAGCAGCTTATCTAGCAACGGGAACAATGAGCAGTTCTTC.

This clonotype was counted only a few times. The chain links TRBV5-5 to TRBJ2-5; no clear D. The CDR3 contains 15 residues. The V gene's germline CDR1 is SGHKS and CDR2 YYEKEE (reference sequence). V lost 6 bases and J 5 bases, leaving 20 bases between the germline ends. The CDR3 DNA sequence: TGTGCCAGCACGGTGTCGGCGGTCCTTGCGGAGACCCAGTACTTC. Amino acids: CASTVSAVLAETQYF.

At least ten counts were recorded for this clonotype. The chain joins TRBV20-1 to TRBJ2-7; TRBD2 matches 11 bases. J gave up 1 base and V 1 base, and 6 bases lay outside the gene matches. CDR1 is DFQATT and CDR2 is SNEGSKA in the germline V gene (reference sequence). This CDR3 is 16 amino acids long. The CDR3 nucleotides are TGCAGTGCTAGAGTCACCGGGACTAGCGGTTCCTACGAGCAGTACTTC. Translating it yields CSARVTGTSGSYEQYF.

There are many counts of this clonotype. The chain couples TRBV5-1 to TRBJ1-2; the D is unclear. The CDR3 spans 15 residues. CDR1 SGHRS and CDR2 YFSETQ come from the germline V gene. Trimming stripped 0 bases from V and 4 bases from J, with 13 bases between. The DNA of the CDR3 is TGCGCCAGCAGCTTGGCTGGGCACGGTCGCTATGGCTACACCTTC. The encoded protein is CASSLAGHGRYGYTF.

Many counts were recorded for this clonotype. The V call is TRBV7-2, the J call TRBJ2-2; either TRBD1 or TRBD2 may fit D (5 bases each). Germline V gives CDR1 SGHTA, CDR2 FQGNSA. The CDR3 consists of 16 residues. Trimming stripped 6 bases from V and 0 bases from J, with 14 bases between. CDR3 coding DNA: TGTGCCAGCAGTCGAGGGGCCGTCGCGAACACCGGGGAGCTGTTTTTT. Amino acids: CASSRGAVANTGELFF.

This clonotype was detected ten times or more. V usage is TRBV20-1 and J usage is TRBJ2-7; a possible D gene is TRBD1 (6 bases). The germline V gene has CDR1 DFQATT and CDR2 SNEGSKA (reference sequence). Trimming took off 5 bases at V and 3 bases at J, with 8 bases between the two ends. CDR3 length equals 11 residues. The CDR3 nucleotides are TGCAGTGCTTCGACAGGCTACGAGCAGTACTTC. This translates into CSASTGYEQYF.

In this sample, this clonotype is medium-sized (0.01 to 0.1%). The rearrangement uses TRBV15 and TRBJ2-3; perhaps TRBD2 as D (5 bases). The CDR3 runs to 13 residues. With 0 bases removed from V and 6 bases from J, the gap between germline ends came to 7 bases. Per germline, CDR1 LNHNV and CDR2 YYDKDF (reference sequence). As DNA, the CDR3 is TGTGCCACCAGCAGAGATCGAGGGGATACGCAGTATTTT. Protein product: CATSRDRGDTQYF. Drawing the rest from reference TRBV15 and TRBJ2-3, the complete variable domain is DAMVIQNPRYQVTQFGKPVTLSCSQTLNHNVMYWYQQKSSQAPKLLFHYYDKDFNNEADTPDNFQSRRPNTSFCFLDIRSPGLGDTAMYLCATSRDRGDTQYFGPGTRLTVL.

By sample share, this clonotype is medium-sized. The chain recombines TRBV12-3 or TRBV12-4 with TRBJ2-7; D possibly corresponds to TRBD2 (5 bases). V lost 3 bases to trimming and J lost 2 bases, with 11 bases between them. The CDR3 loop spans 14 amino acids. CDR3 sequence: CASSFRTPTYEQYF. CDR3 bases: TGTGCCAGCAGTTTTCGGACTCCCACCTACGAGCAGTACTTC.

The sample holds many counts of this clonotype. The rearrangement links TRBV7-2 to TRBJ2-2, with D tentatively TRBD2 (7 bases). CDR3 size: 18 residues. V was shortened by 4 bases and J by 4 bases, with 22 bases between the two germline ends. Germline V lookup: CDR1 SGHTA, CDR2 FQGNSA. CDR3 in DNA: TGTGCCAGCAGCTCCTTCAGGGGAGGGAGGGCGAGCACCGGGGAGCTGTTTTTT. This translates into CASSSFRGGRASTGELFF.

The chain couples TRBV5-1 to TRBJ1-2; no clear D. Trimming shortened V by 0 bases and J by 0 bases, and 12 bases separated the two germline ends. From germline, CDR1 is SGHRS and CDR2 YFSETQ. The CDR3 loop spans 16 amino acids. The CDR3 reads CASSLEVAATNYGYTF. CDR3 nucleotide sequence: TGCGCCAGCAGCTTGGAAGTGGCCGCAACTAACTATGGCTACACCTTC.

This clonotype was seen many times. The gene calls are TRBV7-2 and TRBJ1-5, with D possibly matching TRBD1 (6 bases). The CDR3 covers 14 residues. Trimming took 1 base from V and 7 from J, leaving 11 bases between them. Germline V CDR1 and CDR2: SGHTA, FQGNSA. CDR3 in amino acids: CASSLDRVGQPQHF. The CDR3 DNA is TGTGCCAGCAGCTTAGACAGGGTGGGACAGCCCCAGCATTTT.

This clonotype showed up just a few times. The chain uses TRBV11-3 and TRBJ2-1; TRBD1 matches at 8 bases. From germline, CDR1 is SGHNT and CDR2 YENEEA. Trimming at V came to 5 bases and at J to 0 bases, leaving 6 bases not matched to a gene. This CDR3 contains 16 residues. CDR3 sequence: CASSPRQGSSYNEQFF. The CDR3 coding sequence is TGTGCCAGCAGCCCCAGACAGGGGAGCTCCTACAATGAGCAGTTCTTC.

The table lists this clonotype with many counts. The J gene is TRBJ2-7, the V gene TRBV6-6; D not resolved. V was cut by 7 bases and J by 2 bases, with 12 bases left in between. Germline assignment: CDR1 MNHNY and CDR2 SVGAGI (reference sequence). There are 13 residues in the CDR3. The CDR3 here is CASTGSEPYEQYF. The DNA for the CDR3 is TGTGCCAGCACCGGGTCGGAGCCCTACGAGCAGTACTTC.

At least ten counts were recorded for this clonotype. CDR3 DNA: TGTGCCAGCAGTTCTCCCTCGGGGCAGAAGGGCTACGAGCAGTACTTC. This sequence encodes CASSSPSGQKGYEQYF. The J gene is TRBJ2-7, the V gene TRBV6-5; D may correspond to TRBD1 or TRBD2 (5 bases each). With 4 bases removed from V and 3 bases from J, the gap between germline ends came to 19 bases. There are 16 residues in the CDR3. Germline lookup yields CDR1 MNHEY and CDR2 SVGAGI.

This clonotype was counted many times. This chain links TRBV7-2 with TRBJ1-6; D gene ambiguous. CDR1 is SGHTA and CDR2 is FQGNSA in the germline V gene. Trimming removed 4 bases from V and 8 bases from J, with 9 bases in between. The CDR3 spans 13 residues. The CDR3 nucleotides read TGTGCCAGCAGCTCTCAAATAGATTCACCCCTCCACTTT. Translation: CASSSQIDSPLHF.

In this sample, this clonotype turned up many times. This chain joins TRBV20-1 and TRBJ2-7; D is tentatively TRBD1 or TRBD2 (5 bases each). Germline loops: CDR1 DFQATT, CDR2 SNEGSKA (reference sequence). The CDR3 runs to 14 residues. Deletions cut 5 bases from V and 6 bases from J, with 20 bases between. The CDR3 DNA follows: TGCAGTGCTTTGACCGGGGCCCAGTCTTTCGAGCAGTACTTC. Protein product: CSALTGAQSFEQYF.

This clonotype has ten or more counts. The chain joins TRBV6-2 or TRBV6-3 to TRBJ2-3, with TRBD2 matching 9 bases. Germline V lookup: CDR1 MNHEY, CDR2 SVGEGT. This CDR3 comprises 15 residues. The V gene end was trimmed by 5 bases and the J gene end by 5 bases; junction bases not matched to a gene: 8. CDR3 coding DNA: TGTGCCAGCAGTAGGAGGCTACTAGCGGGAGATACGCAGTATTTT. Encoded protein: CASSRRLLAGDTQYF.

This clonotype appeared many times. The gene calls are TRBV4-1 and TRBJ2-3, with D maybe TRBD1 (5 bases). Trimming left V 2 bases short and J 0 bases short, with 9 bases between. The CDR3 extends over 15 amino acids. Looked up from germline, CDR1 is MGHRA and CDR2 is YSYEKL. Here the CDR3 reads CASSQTGISTDTQYF. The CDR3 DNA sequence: TGCGCCAGCAGCCAAACAGGCATTAGCACAGATACGCAGTATTTT.

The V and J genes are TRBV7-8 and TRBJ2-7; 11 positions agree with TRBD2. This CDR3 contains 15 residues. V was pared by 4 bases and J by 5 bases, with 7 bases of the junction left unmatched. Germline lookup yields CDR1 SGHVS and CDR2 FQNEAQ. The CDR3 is CASSWITSGRDEQYF. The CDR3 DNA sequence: TGTGCCAGCAGCTGGATCACTAGCGGGAGAGACGAGCAGTACTTC.

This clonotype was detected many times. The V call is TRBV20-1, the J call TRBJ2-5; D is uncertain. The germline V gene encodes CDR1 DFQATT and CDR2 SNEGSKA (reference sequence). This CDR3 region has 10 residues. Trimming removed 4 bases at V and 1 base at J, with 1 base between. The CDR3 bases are TGCAGTGCTATCCAAGAGACCCAGTACTTC. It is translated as CSAIQETQYF.